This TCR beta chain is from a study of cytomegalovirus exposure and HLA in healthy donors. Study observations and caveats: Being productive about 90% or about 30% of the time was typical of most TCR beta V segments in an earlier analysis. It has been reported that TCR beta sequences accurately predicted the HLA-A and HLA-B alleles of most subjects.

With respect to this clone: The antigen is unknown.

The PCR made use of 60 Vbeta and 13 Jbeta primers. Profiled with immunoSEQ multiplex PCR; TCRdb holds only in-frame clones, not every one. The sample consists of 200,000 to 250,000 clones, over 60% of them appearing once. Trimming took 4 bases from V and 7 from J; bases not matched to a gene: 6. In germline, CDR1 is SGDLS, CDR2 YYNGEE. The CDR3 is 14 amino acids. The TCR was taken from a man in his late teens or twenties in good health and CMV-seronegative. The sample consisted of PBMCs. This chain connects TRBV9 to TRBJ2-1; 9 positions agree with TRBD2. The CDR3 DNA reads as TGTGCCAGCAGCCTAGGGACTAGCAGGAATGAGCAGTTCTTC. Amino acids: CASSLGTSRNEQFF.